The 24 T cell receptor beta chains below were found in one sample sequenced in a study of blood T cell repertoires in COVID-19. TCRdb's copy holds only in-frame clones and misses some; the assay was immunoSEQ multiplex PCR. The sample has just over 650,000 clones, 85% to 90% seen once. The sequenced material came from peripheral blood. The source of these receptors is a woman under 30 with acute or convalescent COVID-19.

The sample holds a few counts of this clone. The chain carries TRBV12-3 or TRBV12-4 and TRBJ1-4, with no clear D. There are 11 residues in the CDR3. V lost 5 bases, J lost 13 bases, and 11 bases lay in between. The CDR3 reads CASSAGEGLFF. CDR3 nucleotide sequence: TGTGCCAGCAGTGCTGGGGAGGGACTGTTTTTT.

The DNA for the CDR3 is TGTGCCAGCAGTGAAGCGCTGTTTGGAACAGGGAGCCTTGAAGCTTTCTTT. Translation gives CASSEALFGTGSLEAFF. The chain links TRBV6-1 to TRBJ1-1; possibly TRBD1 for D (6 bases). Germline CDR1 reads MNHNS; CDR2 reads SASEGT. The germline V and J ends were trimmed by 0 bases and 7 bases, with 21 bases remaining between them. This CDR3 spans 17 amino acids.

This chain joins TRBV3-1 (or the pseudogene TRBV3-2) and TRBJ2-7, with 7 positions matching TRBD2. Germline V gene lookup returns CDR1 LGHDT and CDR2 YNNKEL (reference sequence). The CDR3 loop spans 14 amino acids. V was clipped by 2 bases and J by 6 bases; unmatched bases: 7. The CDR3, as DNA: TGTGCCAGCAGCCAAACCCGGACTAGAGGCGAGCAGTACTTC. Its translation: CASSQTRTRGEQYF.

The rearrangement joins TRBV3-1 (or the pseudogene TRBV3-2) to TRBJ2-3; D is unclear. V lost 4 bases and J lost 6, with 8 bases in between. The CDR3 has 12 amino acids. Per the germline V gene, CDR1 is LGHDT and CDR2 is YNNKEL (reference sequence). In DNA, the CDR3 is TGTGCCAGCAGCCTGGTGCGGGATACGCAGTATTTT. It specifies CASSLVRDTQYF.

The chain recombines TRBV4-2 with TRBJ1-5, with D tentatively TRBD1 (6 bases). This CDR3 comprises 16 residues. The V end lost 1 base, the J end lost 2 bases, and 12 bases lay between the germline ends. Germline CDR1 is LGHNA and CDR2 is YNFKEQ. The CDR3: CASSQGSGVGNQPQHF. CDR3 DNA sequence: TGTGCCAGCAGCCAAGGGTCAGGGGTGGGCAATCAGCCCCAGCATTTT.

This chain joins TRBV27 and TRBJ2-7, with a weak D call TRBD1 (5 bases). This CDR3 contains 13 residues. Trimming removed 5 bases from V and 6 bases from J, with 14 bases in between. CDR1 is MNHEY and CDR2 is SMNVEV in the germline V gene (reference sequence). This chain's CDR3 is CASSGWGGGEQYF. CDR3 sequence (DNA): TGTGCCAGCAGTGGGTGGGGCGGTGGCGAGCAGTACTTC.

Note on this clone: Other DNA variants within this sample encode the same CDR3. The chain joins TRBV20-1 to TRBJ1-5; D gene unclear. CDR1 is DFQATT, CDR2 SNEGSKA, per germline (reference sequence). This CDR3 comprises 14 residues. The V and J ends lost 3 bases and 2 bases respectively, with 11 bases between them. CDR3 sequence: CSASTGSRNQPQHF. The CDR3 DNA is TGCAGTGCTAGTACGGGAAGCCGCAATCAGCCCCAGCATTTT.

The CDR3 DNA reads as TGCAGCGTTGTCAAGCCCCCCGTGGCGGGCAGGGGCGAGACCCAGTACTTC. Residues: CSVVKPPVAGRGETQYF. This rearrangement joins TRBV29-1 to TRBJ2-5; D is possibly TRBD1 (6 bases). Trimming cost V 4 bases and J 5 bases, with 26 bases left between them. There are 17 residues in the CDR3. The V gene's germline CDR1 is SQVTM and CDR2 ANQGSEA.

The chain joins TRBV7-9 to TRBJ2-3; D may be TRBD1 (6 bases). The CDR3 runs 16 residues. From germline, CDR1 is SEHNR and CDR2 FQNEAQ (reference sequence). The V gene lost 5 bases and the J gene lost 5 bases, with 20 bases spanning the gap. CDR3 residues: CASSPLQGFGRDTQYF. The CDR3 coding sequence is TGTGCCAGCAGCCCATTACAGGGTTTCGGACGAGATACGCAGTATTTT.

The rearrangement joins TRBV5-5 to TRBJ1-1; D gene uncertain. CDR1 and CDR2 (germline): SGHKS, YYEKEE (reference sequence). V was shortened by 2 bases and J by 0 bases, with 8 bases between the two germline ends. This CDR3 is 14 amino acids long. CDR3 protein: CASSFVQVNTEAFF. The CDR3, as DNA: TGTGCCAGCAGCTTCGTTCAGGTGAACACTGAAGCTTTCTTT. The full variable domain, in which reference TRBV5-5 and TRBJ1-1 provide the parts outside the CDR3, is DAGVTQSPTHLIKTRGQQVTLRCSPISGHKSVSWYQQVLGQGPQFIFQYYEKEERGRGNFPDRFSARQFPNYSSELNVNALLLGDSALYLCASSFVQVNTEAFFGQGTRLTVV.

This clone was detected only once. The chain couples TRBV30 to TRBJ1-2; D remains unclear. Germline CDR1 is GTSNPN and CDR2 is SVGIG (reference sequence). Trimming shortened V by 2 bases and J by 0 bases, and 10 bases separated the two germline ends. The CDR3 covers 14 residues. CDR3 nucleotide sequence: TGTGCCTGGAGTCCGGAGTTAGCTAACTATGGCTACACCTTC. Its translation: CAWSPELANYGYTF.

The chain carries TRBV9 and TRBJ1-2; 10 bases line up with TRBD1. The CDR3 spans 15 residues. V dropped 1 base and J dropped 3; count of bases not matched to a gene: 3. Germline CDR1 is SGDLS and CDR2 is YYNGEE. CDR3 sequence (DNA): TGTGCCAGCAGCGTAAGAGGGACAGGGGACTATGGCTACACCTTC. Its protein product is CASSVRGTGDYGYTF.

The chain links TRBV6-4 to TRBJ1-2, with TRBD1 matching over 10 bases. Germline V gene data show CDR1 as MRHNA and CDR2 as SNTAGT. The CDR3 has 15 amino acids. The junction had 8 bases not matched to a gene; V was cut back by 3 bases and J by 7 bases. The CDR3 spells CASSEDRGNMGGYTF. As DNA, the CDR3 is TGTGCCAGCAGTGAGGACAGGGGGAATATGGGTGGCTACACCTTC.

The CDR3 region is CASSLLRKGAEKLFF. The CDR3 DNA follows: TGCGCCAGCAGCTTGCTCAGGAAAGGGGCAGAAAAACTGTTTTTT. V gene TRBV4-1 combines with J gene TRBJ1-4; the D gene is possibly TRBD1 (5 bases). Germline V lookup: CDR1 MGHRA, CDR2 YSYEKL. The CDR3 consists of 15 residues. Deletions cut 5 bases from V and 8 bases from J, with 18 bases between.

V is TRBV5-1 and J is TRBJ2-3, with 14 positions matching TRBD2. The CDR3 has 21 amino acids. Germline CDR1 is SGHRS and CDR2 is YFSETQ. V was clipped by 6 bases and J by 0 bases; unmatched bases: 18. This CDR3 is CASTYQPGLAGGPGSTDTQYF. CDR3 DNA: TGCGCCAGCACTTACCAGCCCGGACTAGCGGGGGGCCCGGGGAGCACAGATACGCAGTATTTT.

This chain uses TRBV7-8 with TRBJ2-7; maybe TRBD1 (6 bases). The V end was cut by 5 bases, the J end by 0 bases, with 11 bases between. The length of the CDR3 is 14 residues. Germline values: CDR1 SGHVS, CDR2 FQNEAQ. The chain's CDR3 is CASSPDRSSYEQYF. In DNA, the CDR3 is TGTGCCAGCAGCCCCGACAGGAGCTCCTACGAGCAGTACTTC.

The chain carries TRBV11-2 and TRBJ1-6; D perhaps matches TRBD1 (6 bases). The germline V gene has CDR1 SGHAT and CDR2 FQNNGV. V was clipped by 3 bases and J by 7 bases, with 13 bases between them. The CDR3 length is 15 residues. The CDR3 coding sequence is TGTGCCAGCAGCTTCGCCGGGACACCGAATTCACCCCTCCACTTT. As protein: CASSFAGTPNSPLHF.

The chain carries TRBV29-1 and TRBJ2-2, with TRBD1 matching over 8 bases. V lost 1 base to trimming and J lost 5 bases; unmatched junction nucleotides: 6. Germline CDR1 SQVTM, CDR2 ANQGSEA. The length of the CDR3 is 15 residues. The DNA for the CDR3 is TGCAGCGTTGAAGTTGTGCAGGGGGCGACCGGGGAGCTGTTTTTT. Its protein is CSVEVVQGATGELFF.

The chain is built from TRBV19 and TRBJ2-1; D may be TRBD2 (5 bases). This CDR3 contains 12 residues. CDR1 LNHDA and CDR2 SQIVND come from the germline V gene (reference sequence). Between the trimmed V and J ends, which lost 1 base and 8 bases, there was a span of 6 bases. DNA for the CDR3: TGTGCCAGTAGTATAGCGGACTATGAGCAGTTCTTC. Translating gives CASSIADYEQFF.

The chain couples TRBV19 to TRBJ1-5, with a weak D call TRBD1 (6 bases). CDR1 LNHDA and CDR2 SQIVND come from the germline V gene (reference sequence). This CDR3 comprises 16 residues. V was cut by 5 bases and J by 6 bases, with 20 bases left in between. For the CDR3, the DNA is TGTGCCAGTAGTTCCTCCGAAGGGGGAAGAGCTCAGCCCCAGCATTTT. Its translation: CASSSSEGGRAQPQHF.

The chain couples TRBV6-4 to TRBJ1-2; TRBD1 aligns across 7 bases. This CDR3 spans 16 amino acids. V trimming: 6 bases; J trimming: 4 bases; junction bases outside the gene matches: 14. Germline CDR1 MRHNA, CDR2 SNTAGT. This CDR3 is CASSQSLQGPSYGYTF. In DNA, the CDR3 is TGTGCCAGCAGCCAATCCCTACAGGGGCCCAGCTATGGCTACACCTTC.

The chain has TRBV6-2 or TRBV6-3 and TRBJ2-2, with D possibly being TRBD2 (5 bases). The CDR3 is 14 residues long. Germline V gene sequence: CDR1 MNHEY, CDR2 SVGEGT. The V end lost 7 bases, the J end lost 6 bases, and 15 bases lay between the germline ends. DNA of the CDR3: TGTGCCAGCAACCCAAACCTAGCCCCCGGGGAGCTGTTTTTT. Translating gives CASNPNLAPGELFF.

In its sample, this clone was seen once. The V gene is TRBV2, the J gene TRBJ2-3; D perhaps matches TRBD2 (7 bases). In germline, CDR1 is SNHLY, CDR2 FYNNEI. This CDR3 is built from 14 residues. V shed 8 bases and J shed 0 bases, with 12 bases lying between them. CDR3 coding DNA: TGTGCCAGCGACCCGGGGGGCAGCACAGATACGCAGTATTTT. Translating it yields CASDPGGSTDTQYF. Full variable domain (remainder filled in from reference TRBV2 and TRBJ2-3): EPEVTQTPSHQVTQMGQEVILRCVPISNHLYFYWYRQILGQKVEFLVSFYNNEISEKSEIFDDQFSVERPDGSNFTLKIRSTKLEDSAMYFCASDPGGSTDTQYFGPGTRLTVL.

The CDR3 DNA sequence: TGTGCCAGCTCACCAGTCGGAACAGGGGTTTCCAATGAGCAGTTCTTC. Amino acid sequence: CASSPVGTGVSNEQFF. This chain uses TRBV18 with TRBJ2-1, with 7 bases fitting TRBD1. The V and J ends lost 2 bases and 6 bases, in that order; junction bases with no gene match: 10. CDR1 is KGHSH, CDR2 LQKENI, per germline. This CDR3 spans 16 amino acids.